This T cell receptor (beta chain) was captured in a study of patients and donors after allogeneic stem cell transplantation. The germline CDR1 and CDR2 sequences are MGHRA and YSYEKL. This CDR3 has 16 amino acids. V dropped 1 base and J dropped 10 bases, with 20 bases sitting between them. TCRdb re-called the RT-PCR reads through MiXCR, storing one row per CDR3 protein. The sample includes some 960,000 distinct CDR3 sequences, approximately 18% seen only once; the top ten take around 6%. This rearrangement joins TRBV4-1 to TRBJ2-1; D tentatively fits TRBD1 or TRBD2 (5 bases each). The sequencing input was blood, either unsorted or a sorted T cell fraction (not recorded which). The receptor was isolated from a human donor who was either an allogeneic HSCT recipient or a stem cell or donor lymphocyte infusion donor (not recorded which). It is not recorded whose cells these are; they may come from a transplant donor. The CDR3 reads CASSQVPGPPFREQFF. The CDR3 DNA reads TGCGCCAGCAGCCAAGTTCCGGGACCCCCCTTTAGAGAGCAGTTCTTC.